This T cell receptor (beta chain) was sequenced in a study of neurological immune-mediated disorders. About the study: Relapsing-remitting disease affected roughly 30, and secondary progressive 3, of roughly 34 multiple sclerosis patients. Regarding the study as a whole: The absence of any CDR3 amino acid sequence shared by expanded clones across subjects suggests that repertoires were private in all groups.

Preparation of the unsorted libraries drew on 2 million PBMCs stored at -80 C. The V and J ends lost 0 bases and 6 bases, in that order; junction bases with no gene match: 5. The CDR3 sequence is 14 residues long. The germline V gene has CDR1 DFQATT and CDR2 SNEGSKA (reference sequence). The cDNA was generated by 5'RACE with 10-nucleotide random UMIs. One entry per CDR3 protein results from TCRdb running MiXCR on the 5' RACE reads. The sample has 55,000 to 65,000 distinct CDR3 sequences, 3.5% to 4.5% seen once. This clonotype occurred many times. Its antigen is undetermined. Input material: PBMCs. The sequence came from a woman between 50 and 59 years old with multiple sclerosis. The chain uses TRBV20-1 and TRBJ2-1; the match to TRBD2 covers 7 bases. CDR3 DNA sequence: TGCAGTGCTAGAGATCTAGTAGCGGGCAATGAGCAGTTCTTC. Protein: CSARDLVAGNEQFF.